Included here is one T cell receptor beta chain sequence, with context. These data are taken from a study of T cells after yellow fever vaccination. The CDR3 loop spans 15 amino acids. Germline V CDR1 and CDR2: SGHVS, FNYEAQ. Trimming took off 8 bases at V and 2 bases at J, with 16 bases between the two ends. TCRdb processed the 5' RACE reads anew with MiXCR; each CDR3 protein has one entry. The sample holds more than 300,000 distinct CDR3 sequences; around 10% are singletons and the top ten take 3% to 3.5%. This clonotype originated in a man between 18 and 29 years old who received the YFV17D yellow fever vaccine. The chain joins TRBV7-6 to TRBJ1-5, with D perhaps TRBD1 (6 bases). The sequencing here drew on CD4+ T cells sorted from PBMCs, taken 45 days after the yellow fever booster vaccination. The CDR3 is CASAAGALGNQPQHF. The CDR3 bases are TGTGCCAGCGCGGCAGGGGCTTTAGGCAATCAGCCCCAGCATTTT.